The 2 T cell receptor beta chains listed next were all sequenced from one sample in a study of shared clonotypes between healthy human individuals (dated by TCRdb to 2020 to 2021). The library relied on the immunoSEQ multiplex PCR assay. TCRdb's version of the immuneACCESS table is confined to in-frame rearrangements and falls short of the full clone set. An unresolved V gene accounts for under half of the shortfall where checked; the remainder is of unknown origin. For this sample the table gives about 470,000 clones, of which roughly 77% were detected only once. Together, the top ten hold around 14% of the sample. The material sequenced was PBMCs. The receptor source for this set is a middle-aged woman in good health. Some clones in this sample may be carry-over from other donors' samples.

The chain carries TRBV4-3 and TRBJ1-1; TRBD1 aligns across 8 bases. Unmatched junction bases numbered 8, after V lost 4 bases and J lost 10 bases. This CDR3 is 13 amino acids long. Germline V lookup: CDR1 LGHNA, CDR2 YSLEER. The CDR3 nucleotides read TGCGCCAGCAGCCGCACAGGACAGGGTTCAGCTTTCTTT. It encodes CASSRTGQGSAFF.

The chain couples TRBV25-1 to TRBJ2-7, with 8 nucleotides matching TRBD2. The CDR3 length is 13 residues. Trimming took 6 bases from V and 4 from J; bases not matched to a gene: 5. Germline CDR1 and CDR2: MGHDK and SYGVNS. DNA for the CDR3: TGTGCCAGCAGCCAAGCGGGAGTATACGAGCAGTACTTC. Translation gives CASSQAGVYEQYF.